This T cell receptor beta chain was identified in a study of CD8 T cells in ankylosing spondylitis (dated by TCRdb to about 2017). General notes on the study: The study set out to find disease-linked TCR variants by profiling T cell receptor beta repertoires in ankylosing spondylitis patients and healthy donors. Peripheral blood was sampled, and synovial fluid was also collected from ankylosing spondylitis patients. The whole study cohort included 108 healthy donors and 25 ankylosing spondylitis patients.

Based on the germline V gene, the CDR1 and CDR2 sequences are SQVTM and ANQGSEA. The cysteine opens and the phenylalanine closes a CDR3 of 14 amino acids. Only the CDR3 DNA is retained, 42 bases long and in frame from the first base. V is cut by 4 bases and J by 5 bases, and the space between the germline ends is 14 bases. Beyond this particular receptor, the publication reports: Some motif variants had previously been reported in the synovial fluid and blood of reactive arthritis patients, which suggests shared mechanisms of disease initiation. In peripheral blood, the disease-linked clones were found at relatively low frequencies and had a CD8+ phenotype. According to the report, matched synovial fluid samples from ankylosing spondylitis patients were significantly enriched for the disease-linked clones. Blood from ankylosing spondylitis patients appeared to be characterized by a TCR beta motif composed of under 10 highly homologous amino acid variants.

The reads were generated on an Illumina HiSeq 2500. Quantitative 5'-RACE with molecular barcodes was used to prepare TCR beta libraries. As for the authors' bioinformatics: A new computational method based on a probabilistic model of VDJ rearrangement was used to identify disease-linked TCR variants. TCRdb passed the public sequencing reads through fastp at Q25 and MiXCR, retaining productive beta sequences. All rows with the same CDR3 protein become a single entry with the most common DNA and genes. The V and J calls here are based on TCRdb, not the publication. The sample has around 230,000 distinct CDR3 sequences on record, 8% to 9% of them singletons. The biggest ten clones account for around 4.8% of the sample. This clonotype occurred many times. What this receptor recognizes is not known. There are no base qualities to consult, and no much larger clone falls within one base.

The clonotype originates from a female donor with ankylosing spondylitis or in good health (not recorded which). The sequenced material came from blood, either unsorted or a sorted T cell fraction (not recorded which). The sequence is built from TRBV29-1 and TRBJ2-2, and the D gene may be TRBD2, 6 bases matching. This receptor has the CDR3 CSVGGLAETGELFF. In nucleotide form, the sequence is TGCAGCGTTGGGGGGTTAGCGGAGACCGGGGAGCTGTTTTTT.